The 15 T cell receptor beta chains presented below share a single source sample, sequenced in a study of cytomegalovirus exposure and HLA in healthy donors. Researchers ran the PCR with 60 Vbeta and 13 Jbeta primers. Assay: immunoSEQ multiplex PCR; the TCRdb copy retains only in-frame clones and omits some. The repertoire has about 180,000 clones, around 77% of them found once; the top ten carry approximately 2.5%. Material: PBMCs. The receptors here all came from a man aged 55 to 70 in good health and CMV-seronegative.

The table lists this clone with a few counts. The chain uses TRBV18 and TRBJ2-1; tentatively, D is TRBD2 (5 bases). This CDR3 region has 14 residues. CDR1 and CDR2 (germline): KGHSH, LQKENI. Between the trimmed V and J ends, which lost 3 bases and 8 bases, there was a span of 14 bases. CDR3 in amino acids: CASSPNRGAYEQFF. The CDR3 coding sequence is TGTGCCAGCTCACCGAATCGGGGTGCATATGAGCAGTTCTTC.

This clone was seen a few times. The chain employs TRBV5-1 and TRBJ2-6; 8 bases are a match to TRBD1. The ends lost 4 bases at V and 0 bases at J; junction bases unmatched: 6. This CDR3 contains 17 residues. Germline lookup yields CDR1 SGHRS and CDR2 YFSETQ. CDR3 protein: CASSLGQALSGANVLTF. In DNA, the CDR3 is TGCGCCAGCAGCCTGGGACAGGCTCTCTCTGGGGCCAACGTCCTGACTTTC.

The rearrangement uses TRBV6-6 and TRBJ2-7; weak D call: TRBD1 (5 bases). This CDR3 region has 16 residues. The V and J ends lost 7 bases and 3 bases respectively, with 22 bases between them. The germline V gene has CDR1 MNHNY and CDR2 SVGAGI (reference sequence). Here the CDR3 reads CASTSVLGAADYEQYF. Written as DNA, the CDR3 is TGTGCCAGCACCTCGGTGTTAGGGGCGGCCGACTACGAGCAGTACTTC.

This clone has just a few counts. The junction departs from germline at one end; a sequencing error may be responsible. V is TRBV29-1 and J is TRBJ2-6; D possibly corresponds to TRBD2 (7 bases). Germline V gives CDR1 SQVTM, CDR2 ANQGSEA. The CDR3 runs to 14 residues. CDR3 region: CSVGGGGGANVLPF. The CDR3 bases are TGCAGCGTTGGGGGGGGCGGAGGGGCCAACGTCCTGCCTTTC.

The chain is built from TRBV5-1 and TRBJ1-1; 7 nucleotides align to TRBD1. Trimming removed 4 bases from V and 4 bases from J; junction bases left unmatched: 4. Per germline, CDR1 SGHRS and CDR2 YFSETQ. The CDR3 extends over 13 amino acids. CDR3 protein: CASSPDRVTEAFF. The DNA for the CDR3 is TGCGCCAGCAGCCCCGACAGGGTCACTGAAGCTTTCTTT.

This clone was picked up a small number of times. This sequence joins TRBV4-2 and TRBJ1-1; 7 nucleotides align to TRBD1. This CDR3 is built from 14 residues. Germline-derived CDR1 and CDR2 are LGHNA and YNFKEQ. The V segment lost 5 bases and the J segment 1 base; nucleotides outside the gene matches: 4. The CDR3 DNA reads as TGTGCCAGCAGCACGGGACAGACGAACACTGAAGCTTTCTTT. Translated: CASSTGQTNTEAFF.

The V call is TRBV2, the J call TRBJ2-1; D is uncertain. Germline V gene sequence: CDR1 SNHLY, CDR2 FYNNEI. V lost 5 bases to trimming and J lost 4 bases, with 9 bases between them. The CDR3 spans 13 residues. CDR3: CASSNQKYNEQFF. CDR3 nucleotides: TGTGCCAGCAGTAACCAGAAGTACAATGAGCAGTTCTTC.

The genes are TRBV21-1 and TRBJ1-5; the table gives TRBD1 as D, unverified against the DNA. TRBV21-1 is a listed pseudogene. This CDR3 contains 15 residues. The DNA for the CDR3 is TGTGCCAGCAGCTGTCCGACAGGCATGGGTCAGCCCCAGCATTTT. This codes for CASSCPTGMGQPQHF.

This clone is a singleton in its sample. The chain employs TRBV6-1 and TRBJ2-7, with D unclear. Germline V gives CDR1 MNHNS, CDR2 SASEGT. The CDR3 loop spans 12 amino acids. Trimming left V 2 bases short and J 2 bases short, with 4 bases between. CDR3: CASSELAYEQYF. CDR3 DNA sequence: TGTGCCAGCAGTGAACTAGCCTACGAGCAGTACTTC.

V and J are TRBV28 and TRBJ1-4; TRBD1 aligns across 9 bases. Germline V lookup: CDR1 MDHEN, CDR2 SYDVKM. V was clipped by 7 bases and J by 7 bases; unmatched bases: 7. The length of the CDR3 is 14 residues. The CDR3 loop reads CASTGTGFIEKLFF. DNA of the CDR3: TGTGCCAGCACCGGGACAGGGTTTATTGAAAAACTGTTTTTT.

This clone was found a few times. The rearrangement links TRBV9 to TRBJ2-7; 7 bases line up with TRBD2. V dropped 0 bases and J dropped 4; count of bases not matched to a gene: 7. The germline CDR1 and CDR2 sequences are SGDLS and YYNGEE. This CDR3 is 15 amino acids long. The CDR3 here is CASSVAAGEGYEQYF. CDR3 DNA: TGTGCCAGCAGCGTAGCGGCGGGAGAGGGGTACGAGCAGTACTTC.

In its sample, this clone was seen once. This rearrangement joins TRBV19 to TRBJ2-1, with TRBD1 as a possible D gene (5 bases). CDR1 and CDR2 from the germline V gene are LNHDA and SQIVND (reference sequence). Trimming took off 5 bases at V and 8 bases at J, with 19 bases between the two ends. The CDR3 totals 15 residues. In DNA form, the CDR3 reads TGTGCCAGTAGTTGGCAGGCAGGGCCCACCGATGAGCAGTTCTTC. It yields the protein CASSWQAGPTDEQFF.

The V gene is TRBV7-2, the J gene TRBJ1-4; D unresolved. Per germline, CDR1 SGHTA and CDR2 FQGNSA. The CDR3 loop spans 15 amino acids. V was clipped by 5 bases and J by 0 bases, with 10 bases between them. The CDR3 here is CASSPEGATNEKLFF. In nucleotides, the CDR3 is TGTGCCAGCAGCCCGGAGGGTGCAACTAATGAAAAACTGTTTTTT. Combining the CDR3 with reference TRBV7-2 and TRBJ1-4 gives the whole variable domain GAGVSQSPSNKVTEKGKDVELRCDPISGHTALYWYRQSLGQGLEFLIYFQGNSAPDKSGLPSDRFSAERTGGSVSTLTIQRTQQEDSAVYLCASSPEGATNEKLFFGSGTQLSVL.

In this sample, this clone turned up once. V and J are TRBV28 and TRBJ1-4; 7 bases match TRBD1. The germline CDR1 and CDR2 sequences are MDHEN and SYDVKM. V shed 4 bases and J 8 bases; nucleotides not matched to a gene: 10. The CDR3 covers 15 residues. CDR3 DNA sequence: TGTGCCAGCAGTTCACCGGGTCCAGGGGGGGAAAAACTGTTTTTT. Amino acids: CASSSPGPGGEKLFF.

The chain combines TRBV5-6 with TRBJ2-1; 9 bases match TRBD1. With 2 bases clipped from V and 2 bases from J, the junction kept 11 bases outside the gene matches. This CDR3 comprises 18 residues. CDR1 is SGHDT, CDR2 YYEEEE, per germline. The CDR3 reads CASSFLYGTGNPYNEQFF. The CDR3 DNA follows: TGTGCCAGCAGCTTCCTGTATGGGACAGGGAACCCCTACAATGAGCAGTTCTTC.